A selection of T cell receptor beta chains follows, all from one sample in a study of response to subunit inactivated influenza vaccine. MiXCR, run by TCRdb on the RT-PCR reads, gives a single entry per CDR3 protein. Altogether about 570,000 distinct CDR3 sequences are present, about 10% being singletons, with the ten largest covering 11%. Separately, the same data were catalogued under a study of T cells expressing NK-cell markers.

The source material was PBMCs from blood, sampled on the day of vaccination. These receptors all come from a man aged 50-60 years who received an inactivated influenza vaccine. CDR3s include the opening cysteine and the closing phenylalanine or tryptophan. A D gene is named only where the DNA matches it firmly. Rows give clone size only sometimes, using once, few, many, or a class for an expanded clone.

d_gene	v_gene	abundance	j_gene	CDR3aa	CDR3nt
NA	TRBV28	NA	TRBJ1-5	CASQIRGRGNQPQHF	TGTGCCAGCCAGATACGGGGAAGAGGCAATCAGCCCCAGCATTTT
NA	TRBV12-3/TRBV12-4	few	TRBJ1-2	CASSPAGAGSGGYTF	TGTGCCAGCAGTCCGGCGGGGGCAGGCTCAGGAGGCTACACCTTC
TRBD1	TRBV3-1	few	TRBJ1-4	CASSQDDRARNEKLFF	TGTGCCAGCAGCCAAGACGACAGGGCTCGGAATGAAAAACTGTTTTTT
NA	TRBV27	NA	TRBJ2-4	CASSLLPRGFLYF	TGTGCCAGCAGTCTCCTCCCCCGGGGGTTCCTGTACTTC
NA	TRBV20-1	NA	TRBJ2-7	CSASPPLSSDEQYF	TGCAGTGCTAGCCCCCCCTTGTCCTCCGACGAGCAGTACTTC
NA	TRBV5-1	NA	TRBJ2-7	CASSLGPRGSLTYYEQYF	TGCGCCAGCAGCTTGGGGCCGAGGGGCAGTCTAACATACTACGAGCAGTACTTC
NA	TRBV11-2	few	TRBJ2-3	CASSLKEFTDTQYF	TGTGCCAGCAGCTTAAAAGAGTTCACAGATACGCAGTATTTT
NA	TRBV2	NA	TRBJ1-1	CVSRTASTTEAFF	TGTGTCAGCCGGACAGCCTCGACCACTGAAGCTTTCTTT
NA	TRBV27	NA	TRBJ2-2	CASKQGLNTGELFF	TGTGCCAGCAAACAGGGATTGAACACCGGGGAGCTGTTTTTT
TRBD1	TRBV10-3	few	TRBJ2-2	CAIRSGQGDRELFF	TGTGCCATCAGATCGGGACAGGGGGACCGGGAGCTGTTTTTT
NA	TRBV24-1	NA	TRBJ2-3	CATSDLRGTSTDTQYF	TGTGCCACCAGTGATTTGAGGGGGACCTCCACAGATACGCAGTATTTT
NA	TRBV7-9	NA	TRBJ2-1	CASSPPQIYSYNEQFF	TGTGCCAGCAGCCCCCCGCAGATTTACTCCTACAATGAGCAGTTCTTC
NA	TRBV5-1	NA	TRBJ1-1	CASSLGGSTSRITEAFF	TGCGCCAGCAGCCTAGGCGGGTCCACGTCTCGAATCACTGAAGCTTTCTTT
NA	TRBV7-9	many	TRBJ2-1	CASSLYEEQFF	TGTGCCAGCAGCTTATATGAGGAGCAGTTCTTC
NA	TRBV5-1	NA	TRBJ2-3	CASSLVRAGTDTQYF	TGCGCCAGCAGCTTGGTGCGGGCCGGAACAGATACGCAGTATTTT
TRBD2	TRBV5-1	many	TRBJ2-3	CASSPTAGEYTDTQYF	TGCGCCAGCAGCCCTACGGCGGGGGAGTACACAGATACGCAGTATTTT
TRBD2	TRBV12-3/TRBV12-4	few	TRBJ2-3	CASSFVAGDTQYF	TGTGCCAGCAGTTTCGTAGCGGGAGATACGCAGTATTTT